The 30 T cell receptor beta chains presented below share a single source sample, sequenced in a study of cytomegalovirus exposure and HLA in healthy donors. The PCR used 60 Vbeta and 13 Jbeta primers. Sequencing was performed with immunoSEQ multiplex PCR; in TCRdb, only in-frame clones are kept and a portion is missing. The listing contains 220,000 or so clones. The sample comprised PBMCs. These receptor sequences come from a girl aged 2 to 10 in good health and CMV-seropositive.

The chain carries TRBV7-9 and TRBJ1-5, with 7 bases lining up with TRBD1. CDR1 and CDR2 (germline): SEHNR, FQNEAQ (reference sequence). The CDR3 is 15 residues long. The V and J ends lost 4 bases and 4 bases, in that order; junction bases with no gene match: 7. As DNA, the CDR3 is TGTGCCAGCAGCTCGATCGGGACAGAGAATCAGCCCCAGCATTTT. As protein: CASSSIGTENQPQHF.

This chain joins TRBV18 and TRBJ2-7, with a possible D match to TRBD2 (5 bases). Germline CDR1 KGHSH, CDR2 LQKENI. This CDR3 comprises 15 residues. Trimming left V 5 bases short and J 0 bases short, with 14 bases between. The CDR3 spells CASSITPEASYEQYF. The CDR3 bases are TGTGCCAGCTCAATTACTCCGGAGGCCTCCTACGAGCAGTACTTC.

The chain links TRBV4-1 to TRBJ2-7, with 12 positions matching TRBD1. After removal of 1 base from V and 6 bases from J, the junction contained 7 bases not matched to a gene. CDR3 length: 16 residues. The germline V gene encodes CDR1 MGHRA and CDR2 YSYEKL. The CDR3 bases are TGCGCCAGCAGCCAAGTCGGGGACAGGGGGCAATTCGAGCAGTACTTC. Its protein is CASSQVGDRGQFEQYF.

V and J are TRBV6-1 and TRBJ2-2; D gene unclear. In germline, CDR1 is MNHNS, CDR2 SASEGT. With 4 bases removed from V and 3 bases from J, the gap between germline ends came to 12 bases. CDR3 size: 15 residues. CDR3 in amino acids: CASSGSDPYTGELFF. The CDR3 DNA sequence: TGTGCCAGCAGTGGGAGTGACCCTTACACCGGGGAGCTGTTTTTT.

This chain joins TRBV4-1 and TRBJ2-2; 12 bases fit TRBD2. The CDR3 runs to 18 residues. V shed 0 bases and J 4 bases; nucleotides not matched to a gene: 6. Germline values: CDR1 MGHRA, CDR2 YSYEKL. The CDR3 nucleotides read TGCGCCAGCAGCCAAGATCAGCTAGCGGGAGGGGGCACCGGGGAGCTGTTTTTT. It codes for CASSQDQLAGGGTGELFF.

The chain links TRBV11-2 to TRBJ2-2, with 7 positions matching TRBD2. CDR3 size: 14 residues. Unmatched junction bases numbered 8, after V lost 5 bases and J lost 8 bases. Germline-derived CDR1 and CDR2 are SGHAT and FQNNGV. CDR3 coding DNA: TGTGCCAGCAGCCGGGCGGGAGCTGGGGGGGAGCTGTTTTTT. Amino acids: CASSRAGAGGELFF.

This rearrangement joins TRBV29-1 to TRBJ2-5; 14 bases agree with TRBD2. The CDR3 spans 16 residues. CDR1 is SQVTM, CDR2 ANQGSEA, per germline. Trimming took 4 bases from V and 3 from J; bases not matched to a gene: 7. This chain's CDR3 is CSVGGTSGSGEETQYF. DNA of the CDR3: TGCAGCGTTGGTGGGACTAGCGGGAGCGGGGAAGAGACCCAGTACTTC. Complete variable domain (other parts from reference TRBV29-1 and TRBJ2-5): SAVISQKPSRDICQRGTSLTIQCQVDSQVTMMFWYRQQPGQSLTLIATANQGSEATYESGFVIDKFPISRPNLTFSTLTVSNMSPEDSSIYLCSVGGTSGSGEETQYFGPGTRLLVL.

The J gene is TRBJ2-2, the V gene TRBV11-2, with TRBD2 matching over 12 bases. The J segment lost 6 bases and the V segment lost 5 bases, leaving 7 bases of the junction unmatched. This CDR3 has 16 residues. The germline V gene encodes CDR1 SGHAT and CDR2 FQNNGV. In nucleotides, the CDR3 is TGTGCCAGCAGCCCCGGACTAGCGGGAAGACCCGGGGAGCTGTTTTTT. This gives the protein CASSPGLAGRPGELFF.

The chain recombines TRBV7-2 with TRBJ2-3; 11 nucleotides align to TRBD2. Germline V gene data show CDR1 as SGHTA and CDR2 as FQGNSA. The CDR3 length is 16 residues. V lost 5 bases, J lost 0 bases, and 4 bases stayed unmatched. The CDR3 coding sequence is TGTGCCAGCAGCCATGGGACTAGCGGAAGCACAGATACGCAGTATTTT. This gives the protein CASSHGTSGSTDTQYF.

The rearrangement links TRBV7-9 to TRBJ2-5; 10 bases map to TRBD2. The germline CDR1 and CDR2 sequences are SEHNR and FQNEAQ (reference sequence). Unmatched junction bases numbered 12, after V lost 2 bases and J lost 3 bases. There are 18 residues in the CDR3. CDR3 in amino acids: CASSLFGLAEPQKETQYF. CDR3 sequence (DNA): TGTGCCAGCAGCTTATTCGGACTAGCGGAGCCCCAAAAAGAGACCCAGTACTTC.

As to this clone: Other DNA variants within this sample encode the same CDR3. The chain employs TRBV27 and TRBJ1-5, with TRBD1 matching 7 bases. Germline trimming cut 3 bases from V and 3 bases from J; bases unmatched to any gene: 5. The germline V gene has CDR1 MNHEY and CDR2 SMNVEV (reference sequence). CDR3 size: 15 residues. The CDR3 is CASSLTGTFNQPQHF. The CDR3 coding sequence is TGTGCCAGCAGTTTGACAGGGACATTCAATCAGCCCCAGCATTTT.

The V gene is TRBV27, the J gene TRBJ2-7, with 9 nucleotides matching TRBD1. The CDR3 covers 15 residues. V lost 2 bases, J lost 3 bases, and 5 bases stayed unmatched. Germline loops: CDR1 MNHEY, CDR2 SMNVEV (reference sequence). CDR3 amino acids: CASSLRQGVHYEQYF. CDR3 coding DNA: TGTGCCAGCAGTTTACGACAGGGGGTCCACTACGAGCAGTACTTC.

This sequence joins TRBV7-9 and TRBJ2-7; D remains ambiguous. This CDR3 is built from 15 residues. Germline CDR1 reads SEHNR; CDR2 reads FQNEAQ (reference sequence). The ends were cut back, 4 bases at V and 2 bases at J, with 15 bases in the middle. The CDR3 sequence is CASSSRISGPYEQYF. The CDR3 DNA reads as TGTGCCAGCAGCTCCAGGATCTCAGGCCCCTACGAGCAGTACTTC.

The chain recombines TRBV15 with TRBJ2-1; D perhaps matches TRBD2 (6 bases). The CDR3 runs to 13 residues. The V end was cut by 5 bases, the J end by 1 base, with 6 bases between. Germline loops: CDR1 LNHNV, CDR2 YYDKDF (reference sequence). For the CDR3, the DNA is TGTGCCACCAGCGCGGGATCCTACAATGAGCAGTTCTTC. Its protein product is CATSAGSYNEQFF.

This sequence joins TRBV9 and TRBJ2-1; possible D gene TRBD2, 7 bases. The CDR3 is 16 amino acids. V shed 4 bases and J shed 2 bases, with 16 bases lying between them. CDR1 is SGDLS, CDR2 YYNGEE, per germline. CDR3 coding DNA: TGTGCCAGCAGCAGTGGGGGCGGGAGTACCTACAATGAGCAGTTCTTC. This gives the protein CASSSGGGSTYNEQFF.

The chain employs TRBV7-2 and TRBJ1-2, with D hard to call. CDR1 SGHTA and CDR2 FQGNSA come from the germline V gene. The CDR3 covers 13 residues. Trimming removed 5 bases from V and 5 bases from J, with 12 bases in between. DNA of the CDR3: TGTGCCAGCAGCCCGGACCGGGGTTATGGCTACACCTTC. This codes for CASSPDRGYGYTF.

The V call is TRBV20-1, the J call TRBJ2-1; D call uncertain. V lost 3 bases to trimming and J lost 5 bases, with 2 bases between them. The CDR3 runs 10 residues. Germline V CDR1 and CDR2: DFQATT, SNEGSKA (reference sequence). The DNA of the CDR3 is TGCAGTGCTAGTAACAATGAGCAGTTCTTC. As protein: CSASNNEQFF.

The chain employs TRBV28 and TRBJ1-1; D might be TRBD1 (6 bases). The CDR3 is 17 amino acids. The V gene lost 5 bases and the J gene lost 4 bases, with 23 bases spanning the gap. Germline V gene lookup returns CDR1 MDHEN and CDR2 SYDVKM. DNA for the CDR3: TGTGCCAGCAGTCCCCAACAGGGAAGTGGCTGGGTCACTGAAGCTTTCTTT. As protein: CASSPQQGSGWVTEAFF.

The chain recombines TRBV5-4 with TRBJ2-7, with 9 bases identical to TRBD1. This CDR3 spans 14 amino acids. Trimming removed 4 bases from V and 7 bases from J; junction bases left unmatched: 9. Germline CDR1 is SGHNT and CDR2 is YYREEE (reference sequence). The CDR3 protein is CASSTGTGPWEQYF. DNA for the CDR3: TGTGCCAGCAGCACCGGGACAGGGCCCTGGGAGCAGTACTTC.

The rearrangement links TRBV29-1 to TRBJ2-5, with 13 bases that match TRBD2. From germline, CDR1 is SQVTM and CDR2 ANQGSEA. V lost 5 bases and J lost 5; bases outside the gene matches: 8. The CDR3 is 15 amino acids. CDR3 in DNA: TGCAGCGTTCAAACTAGCGGGAGGGCCCTGGAGACCCAGTACTTC. Protein sequence: CSVQTSGRALETQYF.

The chain recombines TRBV7-8 with TRBJ1-1; the D is unclear. This CDR3 spans 14 amino acids. Germline CDR1 and CDR2: SGHVS and FQNEAQ. Deletions cut 1 base from V and 1 base from J, with 7 bases between. The CDR3 region is CASSLESGNTEAFF. In nucleotides, the CDR3 is TGTGCCAGCAGCTTAGAGTCAGGGAACACTGAAGCTTTCTTT.

The V gene is TRBV5-4, the J gene TRBJ2-2; TRBD1 matches 9 bases. The V gene's germline CDR1 is SGHNT and CDR2 YYREEE (reference sequence). Germline trimming cut 0 bases from V and 6 bases from J; bases unmatched to any gene: 6. This CDR3 is 16 amino acids long. CDR3 sequence: CASSLGTGGAPGELFF. The CDR3 nucleotides read TGTGCCAGCAGCTTGGGAACAGGGGGCGCCCCCGGGGAGCTGTTTTTT.

This chain connects TRBV28 to TRBJ2-5, with TRBD2 matching 10 bases. The trim removed 5 bases at V and 5 bases at J, leaving 11 bases unmatched. In germline, CDR1 is MDHEN, CDR2 SYDVKM. CDR3 length: 16 residues. The CDR3 nucleotides are TGTGCCAGCAGTCCTTCAACTAGCGGGAATGTCGAGACCCAGTACTTC. Translated: CASSPSTSGNVETQYF.

The chain uses TRBV25-1 and TRBJ1-1; D may be TRBD1 (5 bases). Germline CDR1 is MGHDK and CDR2 is SYGVNS. The CDR3 has 15 residues. V was cut by 6 bases and J by 5 bases, with 19 bases left in between. The CDR3 reads CASSPFSGGGTEAFF. The CDR3 coding sequence is TGTGCCAGCAGCCCCTTCAGTGGGGGAGGAACTGAAGCTTTCTTT.

This chain uses TRBV5-6 with TRBJ2-7; 10 nucleotides match TRBD1. The V gene's germline CDR1 is SGHDT and CDR2 YYEEEE. The CDR3 consists of 15 residues. Germline trimming cut 4 bases from V and 3 bases from J; bases unmatched to any gene: 7. CDR3 nucleotides: TGTGCCAGCAGCCGAGCGGGACAGGGGATCTACGAGCAGTACTTC. The encoded protein is CASSRAGQGIYEQYF.

V gene TRBV7-3 combines with J gene TRBJ2-3, with 12 bases matching TRBD2. Trimming at V came to 3 bases and at J to 1 base, leaving 5 bases not matched to a gene. This CDR3 is 17 amino acids long. Looked up from germline, CDR1 is SGHTA and CDR2 is FQGTGA. CDR3 sequence reads: CASSFGLAGGGTDTQYF. CDR3 DNA sequence: TGTGCCAGCAGCTTCGGTCTAGCGGGAGGGGGCACAGATACGCAGTATTTT.

The chain couples TRBV7-2 to TRBJ2-2; no clear D gene. This CDR3 spans 12 amino acids. In germline, CDR1 is SGHTA, CDR2 FQGNSA. The germline V and J ends were trimmed by 4 bases and 5 bases, with 5 bases remaining between them. The CDR3 sequence is CASSYSTGELFF. The CDR3 nucleotides read TGTGCCAGCAGCTATAGTACCGGGGAGCTGTTTTTT.

V and J are TRBV28 and TRBJ2-5, with 9 bases fitting TRBD2. The CDR3 is made up of 19 amino acids. Germline CDR1 reads MDHEN; CDR2 reads SYDVKM. Trimming cost V 4 bases and J 0 bases; bases outside gene matches: 15. The CDR3 sequence is CASSYCRLAVSRYQETQYF. The CDR3 DNA is TGTGCCAGCAGTTATTGTAGACTAGCGGTCTCCCGCTACCAAGAGACCCAGTACTTC. The variable domain in full, completed from reference TRBV28 and TRBJ2-5, reads DVKVTQSSRYLVKRTGEKVFLECVQDMDHENMFWYRQDPGLGLRLIYFSYDVKMKEKGDIPEGYSVSREKKERFSLILESASTNQTSMYLCASSYCRLAVSRYQETQYFGPGTRLLVL.

The chain employs TRBV5-8 and TRBJ2-3; 9 bases align to TRBD2. There are 15 residues in the CDR3. Germline lookup yields CDR1 SGHTS and CDR2 YDEGEE. The V gene end was trimmed by 4 bases and the J gene end by 3 bases; junction bases not matched to a gene: 6. CDR3 region: CASSRSAGGTDTQYF. The CDR3 DNA sequence: TGTGCCAGCAGCAGGTCAGCGGGAGGAACAGATACGCAGTATTTT.

The V gene is TRBV27, the J gene TRBJ2-7; D remains ambiguous. The CDR3 has 14 amino acids. Deletions cut 6 bases from V and 11 bases from J, with 23 bases between. From germline, CDR1 is MNHEY and CDR2 SMNVEV (reference sequence). CDR3 amino acids: CASRPIGAFEKEYF. CDR3 DNA: TGTGCCAGCAGACCCATCGGAGCCTTCGAAAAAGAGTACTTC.